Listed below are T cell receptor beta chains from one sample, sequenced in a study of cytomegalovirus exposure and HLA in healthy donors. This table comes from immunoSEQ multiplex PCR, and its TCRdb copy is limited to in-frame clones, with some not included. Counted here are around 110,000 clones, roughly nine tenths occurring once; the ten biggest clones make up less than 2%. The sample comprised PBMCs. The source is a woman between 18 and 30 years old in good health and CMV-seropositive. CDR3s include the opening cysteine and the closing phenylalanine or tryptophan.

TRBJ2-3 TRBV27 CASSWRLRTDTQYF
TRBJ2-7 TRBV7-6 CASSLGDSYEQYF
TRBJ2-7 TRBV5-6 CASSFGGSYEQYF
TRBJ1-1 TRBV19 CASLAPGQGTNTEAFF
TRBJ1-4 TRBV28 CASSLGAKEKLFF
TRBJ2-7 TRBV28 CASSLFSGTDTYEQYF
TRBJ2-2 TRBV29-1 CSVGMGASGANTGELFF
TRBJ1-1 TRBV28 CASSLTGLWEAFF
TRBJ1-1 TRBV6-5 CASSYRDSPNTEAFF
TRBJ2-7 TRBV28 CASSPDRGHGEQYF
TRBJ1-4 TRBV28 CASSPPFQGQGGTNEKLFF